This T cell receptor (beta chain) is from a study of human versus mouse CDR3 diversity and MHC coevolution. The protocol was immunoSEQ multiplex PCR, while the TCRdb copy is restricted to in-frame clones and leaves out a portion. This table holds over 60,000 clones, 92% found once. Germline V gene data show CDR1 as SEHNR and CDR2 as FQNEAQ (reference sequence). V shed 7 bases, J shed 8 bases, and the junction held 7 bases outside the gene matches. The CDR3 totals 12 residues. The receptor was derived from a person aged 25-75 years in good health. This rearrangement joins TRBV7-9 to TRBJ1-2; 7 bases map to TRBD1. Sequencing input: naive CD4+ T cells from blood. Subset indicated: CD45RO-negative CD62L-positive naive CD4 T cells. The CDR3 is CASNQGDRGYTF. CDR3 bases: TGTGCCAGCAATCAGGGGGATCGGGGCTACACCTTC.